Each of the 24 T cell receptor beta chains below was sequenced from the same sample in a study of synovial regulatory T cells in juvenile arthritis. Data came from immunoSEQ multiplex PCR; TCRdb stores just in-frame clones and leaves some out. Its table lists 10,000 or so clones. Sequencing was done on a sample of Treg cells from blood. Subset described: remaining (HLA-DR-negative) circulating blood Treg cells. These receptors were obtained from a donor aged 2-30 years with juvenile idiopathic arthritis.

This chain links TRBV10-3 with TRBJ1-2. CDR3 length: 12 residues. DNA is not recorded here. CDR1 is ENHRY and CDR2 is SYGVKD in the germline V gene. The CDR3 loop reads CAISDGTYGYTF.

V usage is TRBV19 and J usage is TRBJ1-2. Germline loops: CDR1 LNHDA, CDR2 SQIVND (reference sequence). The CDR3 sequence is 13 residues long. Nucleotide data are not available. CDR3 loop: CASSRSPNYGYTF.

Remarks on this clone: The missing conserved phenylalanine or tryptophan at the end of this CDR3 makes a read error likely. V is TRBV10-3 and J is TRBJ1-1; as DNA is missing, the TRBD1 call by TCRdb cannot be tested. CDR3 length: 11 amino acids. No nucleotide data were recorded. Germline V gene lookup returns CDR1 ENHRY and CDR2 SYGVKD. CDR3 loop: CAISNSPGTAD.

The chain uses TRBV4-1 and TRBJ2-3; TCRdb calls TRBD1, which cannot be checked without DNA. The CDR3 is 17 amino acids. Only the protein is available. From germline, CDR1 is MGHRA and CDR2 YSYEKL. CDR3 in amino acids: CASSQEGQLLSTDTQYF.

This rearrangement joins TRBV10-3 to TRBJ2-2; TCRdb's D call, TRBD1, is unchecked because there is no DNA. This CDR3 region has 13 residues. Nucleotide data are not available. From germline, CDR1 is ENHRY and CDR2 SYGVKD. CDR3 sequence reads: CASLQGSTGELFF.

The CDR3 reads CASSRGTDTQYF. The V call is TRBV5-6, the J call TRBJ2-3; no DNA is available, so the TRBD2 call from TCRdb remains unchecked. This CDR3 contains 12 residues. No DNA accompanies this entry. CDR1 and CDR2 from the germline V gene are SGHDT and YYEEEE.

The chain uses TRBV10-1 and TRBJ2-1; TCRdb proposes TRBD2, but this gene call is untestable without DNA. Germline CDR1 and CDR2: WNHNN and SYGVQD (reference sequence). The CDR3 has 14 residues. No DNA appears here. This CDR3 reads CASSDYGGENEQFF.

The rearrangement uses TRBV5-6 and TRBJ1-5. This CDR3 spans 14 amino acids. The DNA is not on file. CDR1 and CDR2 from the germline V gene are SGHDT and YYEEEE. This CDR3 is CASSMGVSNQPQHF.

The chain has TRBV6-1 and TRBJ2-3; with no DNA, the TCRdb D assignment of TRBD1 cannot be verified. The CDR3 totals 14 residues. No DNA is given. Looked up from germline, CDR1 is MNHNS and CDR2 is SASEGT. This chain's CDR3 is CASSQPGQVDTQYF.

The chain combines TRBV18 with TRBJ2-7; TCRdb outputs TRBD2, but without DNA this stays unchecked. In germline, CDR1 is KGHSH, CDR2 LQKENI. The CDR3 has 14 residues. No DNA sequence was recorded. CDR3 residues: CASSASGSSYEQYF.

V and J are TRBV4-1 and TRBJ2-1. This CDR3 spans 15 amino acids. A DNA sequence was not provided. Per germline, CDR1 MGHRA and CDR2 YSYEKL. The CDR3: CASSQDRYGYNEQFF.

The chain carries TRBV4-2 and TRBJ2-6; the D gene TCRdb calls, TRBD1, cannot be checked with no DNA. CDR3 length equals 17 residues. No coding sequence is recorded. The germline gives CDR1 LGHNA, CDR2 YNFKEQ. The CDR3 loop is CASSQQGSPSGANVLTF.

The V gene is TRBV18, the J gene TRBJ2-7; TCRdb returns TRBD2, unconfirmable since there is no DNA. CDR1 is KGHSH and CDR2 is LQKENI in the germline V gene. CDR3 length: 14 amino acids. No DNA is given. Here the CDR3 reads CASSPRIRAGEQYF.

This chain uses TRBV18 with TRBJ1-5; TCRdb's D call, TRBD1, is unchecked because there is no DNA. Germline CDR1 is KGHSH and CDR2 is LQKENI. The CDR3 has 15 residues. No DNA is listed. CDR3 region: CASSEQGAGGEPQHF. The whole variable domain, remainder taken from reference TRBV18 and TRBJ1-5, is NAGVMQNPRHLVRRRGQEARLRCSPMKGHSHVYWYRQLPEEGLKFMVYLQKENIIDESGMPKERFSAEFPKEGPSILRIQQVVRGDSAAYFCASSEQGAGGEPQHFGDGTRLSIL.

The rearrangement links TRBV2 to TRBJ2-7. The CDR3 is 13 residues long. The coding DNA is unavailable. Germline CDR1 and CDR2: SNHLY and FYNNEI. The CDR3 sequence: CASKDIGYYEQYF.

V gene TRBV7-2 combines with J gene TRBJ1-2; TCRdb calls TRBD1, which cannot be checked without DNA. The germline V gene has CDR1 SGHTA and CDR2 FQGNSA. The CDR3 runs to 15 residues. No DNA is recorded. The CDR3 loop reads CASSLEGGVSYGYTF.

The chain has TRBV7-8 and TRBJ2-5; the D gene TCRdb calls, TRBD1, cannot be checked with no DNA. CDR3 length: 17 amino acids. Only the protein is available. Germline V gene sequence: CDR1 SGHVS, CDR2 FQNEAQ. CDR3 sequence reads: CASSLELTGGFYRTQYF.

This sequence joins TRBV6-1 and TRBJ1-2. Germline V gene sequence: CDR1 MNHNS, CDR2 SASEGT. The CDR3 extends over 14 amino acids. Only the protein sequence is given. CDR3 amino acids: CASKPGAGSYGYTF.

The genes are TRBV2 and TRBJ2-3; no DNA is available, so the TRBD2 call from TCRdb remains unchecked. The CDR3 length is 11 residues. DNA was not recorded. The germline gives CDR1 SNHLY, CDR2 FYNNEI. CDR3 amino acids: CASSERDTQYF.

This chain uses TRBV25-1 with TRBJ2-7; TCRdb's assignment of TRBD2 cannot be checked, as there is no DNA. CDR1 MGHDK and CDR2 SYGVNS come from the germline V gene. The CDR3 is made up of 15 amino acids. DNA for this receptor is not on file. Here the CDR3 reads CASSESTVPPDEQYF.

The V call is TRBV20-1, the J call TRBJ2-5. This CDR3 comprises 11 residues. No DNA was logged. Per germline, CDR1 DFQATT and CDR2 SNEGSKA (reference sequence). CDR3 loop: CSADLGETQYF.

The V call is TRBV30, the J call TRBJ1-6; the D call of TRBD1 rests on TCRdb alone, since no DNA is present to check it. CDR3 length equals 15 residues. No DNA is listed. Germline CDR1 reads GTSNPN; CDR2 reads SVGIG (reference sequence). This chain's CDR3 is CAWSVQAHRNSPLHF.

The CDR3 spells CASRDGHWNTEAFF. The V gene is TRBV4-1, the J gene TRBJ1-1; TCRdb names TRBD1, which stays unverified in the absence of DNA. The CDR3 totals 14 residues. No DNA accompanies this entry. The V gene's germline CDR1 is MGHRA and CDR2 YSYEKL.

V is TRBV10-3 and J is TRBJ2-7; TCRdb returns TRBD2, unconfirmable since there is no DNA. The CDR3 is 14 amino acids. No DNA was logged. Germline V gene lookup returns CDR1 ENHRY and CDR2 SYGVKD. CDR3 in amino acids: CAISVLPGSYEQYF.